The 2 T cell receptor beta chains below were found in one sample sequenced in a study of spatial heterogeneity in lung cancer. Noted time point: sample taken at primary tumor resection. TCRdb called the 5' RACE reads again in MiXCR, with one record for every CDR3 protein. The sample records thousands of distinct CDR3 sequences, over 7.5% being singletons. Source: PBMCs, taken at surgery. The receptor set was obtained from a male donor with early-stage non-small cell lung cancer.

Only a few counts were recorded for this clonotype. The chain carries TRBV20-1 and TRBJ2-3; D could derive from TRBD1 or TRBD2 (5 bases each). This CDR3 has 15 amino acids. Per the germline V gene, CDR1 is DFQATT and CDR2 is SNEGSKA (reference sequence). V shed 3 bases and J shed 2 bases, with 15 bases lying between them. This CDR3 reads CSASRGLGPTDTQYF. For the CDR3, the DNA is TGCAGTGCTAGCCGGGGCCTGGGTCCCACAGATACGCAGTATTTT.

This clonotype occurred many times. The rearrangement joins TRBV27 to TRBJ2-1; 9 bases map to TRBD2. The CDR3 spans 15 residues. Germline CDR1 reads MNHEY; CDR2 reads SMNVEV (reference sequence). The junction had 6 bases not matched to a gene; V was cut back by 4 bases and J by 5 bases. The CDR3 DNA follows: TGTGCCAGCAGTTCTTGGACTAGCGCCCACAATGAGCAGTTCTTC. Residues: CASSSWTSAHNEQFF.